The 2 T cell receptor beta chains below all came from one sample that was sequenced in a study of vaccination and CD4 T cells after COVID-19. At the Johns Hopkins FTIC core, DNA taken from cultured CD4+ T cells was sequenced by way of the Oncomine TCR Beta short-read assay. From the PCR reads, TCRdb called clonotypes with MiXCR, one entry per CDR3 protein. In the table there are 7,300 or so distinct CDR3 sequences, around 79% of which are singletons. No antigens are known for them. This sample's treatment: roughly 11-day PBMC culture with coronavirus spike peptide pools or control peptides (ViraFEST assay). Sequences were obtained from CD4+ T cells from blood, cultured in vitro. These receptors all come from a human donor who had recovered from COVID-19.

With regard to this clonotype: The germline gene is not matched at one end of the junction; a read error may be the cause. The V call is TRBV7-2, the J call TRBJ1-5; weak D call: TRBD1 (5 bases). Germline loops: CDR1 SGHTA, CDR2 FQGNSA. The CDR3 has 17 residues. The CDR3 reads CASSLGGYLGSNQPQHF. CDR3 nucleotides: TGCGCCAGCAGCTTGGGGGGATACCTGGGGAGCAATCAGCCCCAGCATTTT.

This chain connects TRBV9 to TRBJ2-2, with 9 nucleotides matching TRBD2. This CDR3 region has 18 residues. CDR1 SGDLS and CDR2 YYNGEE come from the germline V gene. After removal of 6 bases from V and 4 bases from J, the junction contained 16 bases not matched to a gene. The CDR3 sequence: CASTRARREGPGTGELFF. The CDR3 region has the DNA TGTGCCAGCACCCGGGCGCGGCGGGAGGGCCCGGGCACCGGGGAGCTGTTTTTT. The variable domain in full, with the rest retrieved from reference TRBV9 and TRBJ2-2, is DSGVTQTPKHLITATGQRVTLRCSPRSGDLSVYWYQQSLDQGLQFLIQYYNGEERAKGNILERFSAQQFPDLHSELNLSSLELGDSALYFCASTRARREGPGTGELFFGEGSRLTVL.